This T cell receptor (beta chain) was obtained from a study of CD8+ T cells in alopecia areata. Treatment reported: oral pan-JAK inhibitor, 5-10 mg twice daily. Researchers gathered lesional scalp punch biopsies and peripheral blood from patients with alopecia areata. CDR1 is MNHNY, CDR2 SVGAGI, per germline (reference sequence). With 4 bases removed from V and 4 bases from J, the gap between germline ends came to 13 bases. This CDR3 comprises 14 residues. On this clone itself: The antigen remains undetermined.

Sequencing used cDNA as its template, made by extracting RNA and reverse transcribing it. The protocol was immunoSEQ multiplex PCR, while the TCRdb copy is restricted to in-frame clones and leaves out a portion. Among some 98,000 clones, approximately 66% were seen once, and the ten largest hold less than 20%. General study results and limits: Many expanded lesional clones persisted in scalp and blood during tofacitinib treatment.

The genes are TRBV6-6 and TRBJ1-1, with D perhaps TRBD1 (6 bases). The sequence was collected from a human donor with alopecia areata. The material sequenced was CD8+ T cells sorted from blood, taken at week 4, from a patient treated with tofacitinib. The CDR3 is CASSLNQGSTEAFF. CDR3 DNA sequence: TGTGCCAGCAGTTTAAACCAGGGGAGCACTGAAGCTTTCTTT.